The 4 T cell receptor beta chains below all came from one sample that was sequenced in a study of cytomegalovirus exposure and HLA in healthy donors. Primers included in the PCR were 60 Vbeta and 13 Jbeta primers. The method was immunoSEQ multiplex PCR; TCRdb's version includes in-frame clones alone and lacks a portion of them. Of roughly 100,000 clones detected, 84% appear once; the ten largest clones hold approximately 5.6%. Input material: PBMCs. These receptors all stem from a woman in her late teens or twenties in good health and CMV-seropositive.

The rearrangement links TRBV7-8 to TRBJ1-2; a possible D gene is TRBD1 (6 bases). Per the germline V gene, CDR1 is SGHVS and CDR2 is FQNEAQ. V was pared by 4 bases and J by 4 bases, with 16 bases between. The CDR3 has 15 amino acids. The CDR3 DNA reads TGTGCCAGCAGCTCTGAGACAGGAGTGATCTATGGCTACACCTTC. Protein sequence: CASSSETGVIYGYTF.

The rearrangement links TRBV6-1 to TRBJ1-3; D unclear. This CDR3 is built from 14 residues. V lost 6 bases and J lost 0, with 9 bases in between. Germline V CDR1 and CDR2: MNHNS, SASEGT. For the CDR3, the DNA is TGTGCCAGCAGCGCAGGTAGCTCTGGAAACACCATATATTTT. Encoded protein: CASSAGSSGNTIYF.

This chain joins TRBV4-1 and TRBJ2-4; a weak D match, TRBD1 (6 bases). The CDR3 runs to 14 residues. Germline loops: CDR1 MGHRA, CDR2 YSYEKL. Trimming stripped 0 bases from V and 11 bases from J, with 14 bases between. The CDR3 DNA follows: TGCGCCAGCAGCCAAGATCAGGGGCCAGGGGTTCAGTACTTC. Translated: CASSQDQGPGVQYF.

The CDR3 region has the DNA TGTGCCAGCAGTGAAAGGACAGTTGGAGATACGCAGTATTTT. Protein: CASSERTVGDTQYF. The chain joins TRBV25-1 to TRBJ2-3, with D possibly TRBD1 on 6 matching bases. Deletions cut 2 bases from V and 5 bases from J, with 11 bases between. This CDR3 region has 14 residues. From germline, CDR1 is MGHDK and CDR2 SYGVNS.